Listed below are T cell receptor beta chains from one sample, sequenced in a study of shared clonotypes between healthy human individuals. Profiling relied on immunoSEQ multiplex PCR, and the TCRdb table lists in-frame clones only, not all of them. The profile shows about 1.4 million clones, roughly 96% of them singletons. The sample comprised naive CD4+ T cells sorted from blood. Receptors were obtained from a man in his thirties or forties in good health. CDR3s include the opening cysteine and the closing phenylalanine or tryptophan.

TRBV18,CASSPPVGAGGSYNEQFF
TRBV11-2,CASSSTWVPYNEQFF
TRBV4-3,CASSQEDTGLSVYEQFF
TRBV18,CASSPRQGLGNQPQHF
TRBV18,CASSTRQGYQPQHF
TRBV12-1,CASSFKPGSETQYF
TRBV19,CASTKREGHSDTQYF
TRBV9,CASRSSGGTGELFF
TRBV28,CASTGGLGQPQHF
TRBV19,CASSIPGQLEKLFF
TRBV15,CATSRVKPTGYTF
TRBV18,CATIKAGGTDTQYF
TRBV4-3,CASSQENRADTQYF
TRBV5-4,CASSFGLRSNGEKLFF
TRBV11-2,CASSFLQGGESAGNTIYF
TRBV18,CASSPAPTYNEQFF
TRBV5-8,CASSLTGLGQYF
TRBV15,CATSLSPTGELFF
TRBV5-1,CASSPPDRGVLEQYF
TRBV7-8,CASSLSRGASTDTQYF
TRBV4-2,CASSPNQNSGANVLTF
TRBV30,CAWNGVGGDTQYF
TRBV19,CASTQPPFQPQHF
TRBV28,CASSAPGTGPLYEQYF